Each of the 17 T cell receptor beta chains below was sequenced from the same sample in a study of naive and memory T cell subsets. Both TRBC1 and TRBC2 were covered by a beta constant-region primer of two equimolar oligonucleotides. Four rounds of PCR amplified the ligated cDNA using nested alpha and beta constant-region primers plus SP2. Each CDR3 protein is one row after TCRdb ran MiXCR on the UMI-ligation and nested PCR reads. This repertoire shows some 83,000 distinct CDR3 sequences, 9% to 9.5% found once; its top ten account for less than 1.5%. The sample comprised naive CD8+ T cells from blood. Receptors originate from a human donor in good health.

This clonotype came up many times. The chain is built from TRBV10-3 and TRBJ2-7; TRBD1 matches at 7 bases. Germline lookup yields CDR1 ENHRY and CDR2 SYGVKD. The CDR3 runs 13 residues. V lost 8 bases, J lost 3 bases, and 7 bases stayed unmatched. This chain's CDR3 is CAISSDRDYEQYF. The CDR3 bases are TGTGCCATCTCGAGCGACAGGGACTACGAGCAGTACTTC.

This clonotype was recorded at least ten times. CDR3 bases: TGTGCCAGCTCCATCCTAGGACAGGGGAATCGGGAGACCCAGTACTTC. Its translation: CASSILGQGNRETQYF. The chain uses TRBV2 and TRBJ2-5; 9 nucleotides match TRBD1. J was trimmed by 5 bases and V by 8 bases; bases with no gene match: 15. Germline CDR1 reads SNHLY; CDR2 reads FYNNEI. The CDR3 has 16 amino acids.

Many counts were recorded for this clonotype. The chain joins TRBV4-1 to TRBJ2-7; D call uncertain. The CDR3 is made up of 15 amino acids. V gave up 1 base and J gave up 3 bases, with 13 bases separating them. Germline V CDR1 and CDR2: MGHRA, YSYEKL. The CDR3 reads CASSQVEAGDYEQYF. The CDR3 coding sequence is TGCGCCAGCAGCCAAGTTGAGGCAGGAGACTACGAGCAGTACTTC.

Many counts were recorded for this clonotype. The chain couples TRBV12-3 or TRBV12-4 to TRBJ2-3; no clear D gene. The CDR3 contains 14 residues. Between the trimmed V and J ends, which lost 6 bases and 3 bases, there was a span of 13 bases. The CDR3 DNA sequence: TGTGCCAGCAGCCATCTCGGACGAACAGATACGCAGTATTTT. It encodes CASSHLGRTDTQYF.

This clonotype was observed a few times. CDR3 protein: CASSEGQGSLGPQHF. The CDR3, as DNA: TGTGCCAGCAGCGAGGGACAGGGGTCCCTCGGGCCCCAGCATTTT. This chain links TRBV7-9 with TRBJ1-5; 10 bases map to TRBD1. The germline CDR1 and CDR2 sequences are SEHNR and FQNEAQ (reference sequence). This CDR3 region has 15 residues. The J segment lost 9 bases and the V segment lost 5 bases, leaving 10 bases of the junction unmatched. Using reference TRBV7-9 and TRBJ1-5 for the parts outside the CDR3, the full variable domain is DTGVSQNPRHKITKRGQNVTFRCDPISEHNRLYWYRQTLGQGPEFLTYFQNEAQLEKSRLLSDRFSAERPKGSFSTLEIQRTEQGDSAMYLCASSEGQGSLGPQHFGDGTRLSIL.

This clonotype was seen a handful of times. The gene calls are TRBV7-7 and TRBJ2-5; D gene ambiguous. V was shortened by 8 bases and J by 2 bases, with 12 bases between the two germline ends. CDR3 length equals 13 residues. Germline V gene sequence: CDR1 SSHAT, CDR2 FNYEAQ (reference sequence). The CDR3 protein is CASAFAAQETQYF. DNA of the CDR3: TGTGCCAGCGCCTTCGCAGCACAAGAGACCCAGTACTTC.

This chain joins TRBV7-9 and TRBJ2-3, with TRBD2 matching over 10 bases. The V segment lost 5 bases and the J segment 0 bases; nucleotides outside the gene matches: 14. CDR3 length: 19 amino acids. CDR1 SEHNR and CDR2 FQNEAQ come from the germline V gene (reference sequence). CDR3 sequence reads: CASSPPLWTSGTSTDTQYF. Here the CDR3 DNA reads TGTGCCAGCAGCCCCCCTCTCTGGACTAGCGGTACTAGCACAGATACGCAGTATTTT.

This clonotype was picked up a small number of times. V is TRBV6-6 and J is TRBJ2-7; 8 bases map to TRBD2. Germline assignment: CDR1 MNHNY and CDR2 SVGAGI (reference sequence). The junction had 4 bases not matched to a gene; V was cut back by 2 bases and J by 7 bases. This CDR3 region has 13 residues. The DNA for the CDR3 is TGTGCCAGCAGTTACCCGGGAGGGGGGGAGCAGTACTTC. This gives the protein CASSYPGGGEQYF.

CDR3 amino acids: CASSVEDRDYQETQYF. The CDR3 DNA is TGTGCCAGCAGCGTAGAAGACCGGGACTATCAAGAGACCCAGTACTTC. This chain uses TRBV9 with TRBJ2-5, with TRBD2 identical over 7 bases. Trimming cost V 0 bases and J 2 bases; bases outside gene matches: 7. There are 16 residues in the CDR3. Germline V gives CDR1 SGDLS, CDR2 YYNGEE.

This clonotype was counted at least ten times. The V call is TRBV7-9, the J call TRBJ2-4, with TRBD2 matching over 7 bases. Germline assignment: CDR1 SEHNR and CDR2 FQNEAQ (reference sequence). J lost 0 bases, V lost 4 bases, and 9 bases had no gene match. The CDR3 extends over 17 amino acids. The CDR3 here is CASSSGTGGLAKNIQYF. For the CDR3, the DNA is TGTGCCAGCAGCTCGGGGACGGGGGGACTAGCCAAAAACATTCAGTACTTC.

This clonotype was seen a few times. The chain carries TRBV20-1 and TRBJ2-7; D gene uncertain. Trimming left V 6 bases short and J 6 bases short, with 18 bases between. The CDR3 is 13 residues long. Germline loops: CDR1 DFQATT, CDR2 SNEGSKA (reference sequence). Here the CDR3 reads CSAVPFTGTEQYF. Here the CDR3 DNA reads TGCAGTGCCGTCCCATTCACCGGCACCGAGCAGTACTTC.

This chain uses TRBV5-1 with TRBJ2-5; D is perhaps TRBD1 or TRBD2 (5 bases each). The CDR3 extends over 14 amino acids. The V gene's germline CDR1 is SGHRS and CDR2 YFSETQ. V lost 3 bases to trimming and J lost 4 bases, with 13 bases between them. This CDR3 reads CASSSGRSGETQYF. CDR3 in DNA: TGCGCCAGCAGCTCGGGACGATCGGGAGAGACCCAGTACTTC. Filled out from reference TRBV5-1 and TRBJ2-5, the complete variable domain reads KAGVTQTPRYLIKTRGQQVTLSCSPISGHRSVSWYQQTPGQGLQFLFEYFSETQRNKGNFPGRFSGRQFSNSRSEMNVSTLELGDSALYLCASSSGRSGETQYFGPGTRLLVL.

This clonotype was found many times. The chain links TRBV14 to TRBJ1-6; the D is unclear. The V gene lost 2 bases and the J gene lost 1 base, with 9 bases spanning the gap. The CDR3 sequence is 16 residues long. Germline CDR1 SGHDN, CDR2 FVKESK. The DNA of the CDR3 is TGTGCCAGCAGCCAAAGCTGGGGATCCTATAATTCACCCCTCCACTTT. It codes for CASSQSWGSYNSPLHF.

This clonotype was counted at least ten times. The CDR3 loop reads CASSFGTEGTDTQYF. Written as DNA, the CDR3 is TGTGCCAGCAGTTTCGGCACCGAAGGCACAGATACGCAGTATTTT. The chain couples TRBV12-3 or TRBV12-4 to TRBJ2-3; D not certain. This CDR3 comprises 15 residues. V gave up 3 bases and J gave up 1 base, with 11 bases separating them.

This clonotype has ten or more counts. The V and J genes are TRBV15 and TRBJ2-1; the match to TRBD2 covers 10 bases. With 7 bases clipped from V and 5 bases from J, the junction kept 2 bases outside the gene matches. The germline gives CDR1 LNHNV, CDR2 YYDKDF (reference sequence). This CDR3 contains 13 residues. The CDR3 nucleotides are TGTGCCACCAAAGGACTAGCGGACAATGAGCAGTTCTTC. Amino acid sequence: CATKGLADNEQFF. The full variable domain, its missing parts supplied by reference TRBV15 and TRBJ2-1, is DAMVIQNPRYQVTQFGKPVTLSCSQTLNHNVMYWYQQKSSQAPKLLFHYYDKDFNNEADTPDNFQSRRPNTSFCFLDIRSPGLGDTAMYLCATKGLADNEQFFGPGTRLTVL.

The J gene is TRBJ1-4, the V gene TRBV7-9; TRBD1 is a possible D gene (5 bases). CDR1 is SEHNR and CDR2 is FQNEAQ in the germline V gene (reference sequence). V was clipped by 5 bases and J by 3 bases, with 22 bases between them. The CDR3 consists of 18 residues. The DNA of the CDR3 is TGTGCCAGCAGCAACCCACCACAGGATTTTCTCGCTAATGAAAAACTGTTTTTT. Amino acids: CASSNPPQDFLANEKLFF.

This clonotype was picked up a small number of times. The chain links TRBV20-1 to TRBJ1-2; D uncertain. Germline-derived CDR1 and CDR2 are DFQATT and SNEGSKA (reference sequence). The CDR3 has 13 residues. V was shortened by 5 bases and J by 3 bases, with 13 bases between the two germline ends. CDR3 DNA: TGCAGTGCTTCGACACTAGCCGACTATGGCTACACCTTC. Translating gives CSASTLADYGYTF.